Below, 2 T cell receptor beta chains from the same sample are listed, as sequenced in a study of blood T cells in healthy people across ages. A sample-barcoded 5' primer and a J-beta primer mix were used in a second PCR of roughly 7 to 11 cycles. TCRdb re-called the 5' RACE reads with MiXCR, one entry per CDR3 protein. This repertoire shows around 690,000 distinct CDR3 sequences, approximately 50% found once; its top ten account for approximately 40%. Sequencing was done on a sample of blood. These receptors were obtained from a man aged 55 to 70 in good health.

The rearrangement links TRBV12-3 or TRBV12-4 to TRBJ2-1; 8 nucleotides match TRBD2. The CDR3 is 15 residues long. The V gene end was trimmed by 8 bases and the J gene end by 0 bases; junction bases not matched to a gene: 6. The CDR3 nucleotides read TGTGCCAGCGGAATTAGCGGGGCCTCCTACAATGAGCAGTTCTTC. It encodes CASGISGASYNEQFF.

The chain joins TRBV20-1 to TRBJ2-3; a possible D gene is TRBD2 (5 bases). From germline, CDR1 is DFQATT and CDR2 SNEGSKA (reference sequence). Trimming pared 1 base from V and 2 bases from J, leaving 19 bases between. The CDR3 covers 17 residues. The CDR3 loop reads CSARAFRVRASTDTQYF. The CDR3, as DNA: TGCAGTGCTAGAGCCTTCCGGGTGAGGGCCTCCACAGATACGCAGTATTTT.